One and the same sample provided the 2 T cell receptor beta chains below, sequenced in a study of blood T cell repertoires in COVID-19. Sequencing used immunoSEQ multiplex PCR; TCRdb keeps in-frame clones, though not all of them. The sample gives approximately 150,000 clones, about 84% of which show up once; about 5.7% is in the top ten. Sequencing was performed on PBMCs or T cells enriched from blood (not recorded which). The receptor source for this set is a woman aged 40 to 50 with acute COVID-19.

This clone has just a few counts. This chain connects TRBV3-1 (or the pseudogene TRBV3-2) to TRBJ1-2; D remains ambiguous. Trimming cost V 4 bases and J 4 bases, with 16 bases left between them. This CDR3 is 15 amino acids long. Germline CDR1 LGHDT, CDR2 YNNKEL (reference sequence). The CDR3 nucleotides are TGTGCCAGCAGCCCACGTTCGGGGAGCGGCTATGGCTACACCTTC. The encoded protein is CASSPRSGSGYGYTF.

The rearrangement uses TRBV2 and TRBJ2-1; 9 bases fit TRBD2. The germline CDR1 and CDR2 sequences are SNHLY and FYNNEI. J was trimmed by 7 bases and V by 5 bases; bases with no gene match: 9. This CDR3 is built from 15 residues. The CDR3 nucleotides are TGTGCCAGCAGTAAAGGAGGGACTAGCTTTAATGAGCAGTTCTTC. This encodes CASSKGGTSFNEQFF. Full variable domain (outside the CDR3, taken from reference TRBV2 and TRBJ2-1): EPEVTQTPSHQVTQMGQEVILRCVPISNHLYFYWYRQILGQKVEFLVSFYNNEISEKSEIFDDQFSVERPDGSNFTLKIRSTKLEDSAMYFCASSKGGTSFNEQFFGPGTRLTVL.